These 9 T cell receptor beta chains were all obtained from the same sample, sequenced in a study of T cell repertoires in ileal Crohn's disease. The method was immunoSEQ multiplex PCR; TCRdb's version includes in-frame clones alone and lacks a portion of them. The top ten clones hold around 5% of a sample with roughly 5,000 clones, around 86% of them seen once. Sequencing was performed on ileal tissue. The receptors were sampled from an adult with Crohn's disease.

The chain is built from TRBV5-1 and TRBJ1-4; TRBD1 matches at 7 bases. Looked up from germline, CDR1 is SGHRS and CDR2 is YFSETQ. Trimming at V came to 5 bases and at J to 8 bases, leaving 9 bases not matched to a gene. The CDR3 totals 14 residues. CDR3 in DNA: TGCGCCAGCAGTAATTACGGGACAGACGAAAAACTGTTTTTT. Translation: CASSNYGTDEKLFF.

The rearrangement links TRBV5-4 to TRBJ1-6; D remains ambiguous. Trimming shortened V by 0 bases and J by 0 bases, and 7 bases separated the two germline ends. Germline V gene lookup returns CDR1 SGHNT and CDR2 YYREEE (reference sequence). This CDR3 has 16 amino acids. In nucleotides, the CDR3 is TGTGCCAGCAGCTTGGAACCAGGCTCCTATAATTCACCCCTCCACTTT. Translated: CASSLEPGSYNSPLHF.

The chain joins TRBV5-4 to TRBJ2-5, with a possible D match to TRBD2 (6 bases). Deletions cut 4 bases from V and 5 bases from J, with 12 bases between. The CDR3 extends over 13 amino acids. Per the germline V gene, CDR1 is SGHNT and CDR2 is YYREEE (reference sequence). CDR3 nucleotide sequence: TGTGCCAGCAGCAGGGCGGGGTCGGAGACCCAGTACTTC. It codes for CASSRAGSETQYF.

J is TRBJ2-7 and V is TRBV10-3; 7 positions match TRBD2. V shed 10 bases, J shed 6 bases, and the junction held 6 bases outside the gene matches. The CDR3 is made up of 11 amino acids. The V gene's germline CDR1 is ENHRY and CDR2 SYGVKD. The CDR3 DNA reads TGTGCCACCGGACTAGTCCCCGAGCAGTACTTC. It translates to CATGLVPEQYF.

Only a few counts were recorded for this clone. The CDR3 DNA sequence: TGTGCCAGCAGCTCCGGGTTTGAAGCTTTCTTT. Protein product: CASSSGFEAFF. The V gene is TRBV7-9, the J gene TRBJ1-1; D remains unclear. V gave up 4 bases and J gave up 7 bases, with 7 bases separating them. Germline CDR1 reads SEHNR; CDR2 reads FQNEAQ (reference sequence). The CDR3 has 11 residues.

J is TRBJ1-1 and V is TRBV10-3, with 9 bases matching TRBD1. The germline V gene has CDR1 ENHRY and CDR2 SYGVKD. The CDR3 contains 15 residues. J was trimmed by 1 base and V by 6 bases; bases with no gene match: 6. CDR3 bases: TGTGCCATCAGAACCGGACAGGGGTGGAACACTGAAGCTTTCTTT. Translation: CAIRTGQGWNTEAFF.

This chain connects TRBV11-2 to TRBJ1-4; 8 bases are shared with TRBD1. The germline CDR1 and CDR2 sequences are SGHAT and FQNNGV. V gave up 3 bases and J gave up 3 bases; unmatched junction bases: 9. This CDR3 comprises 17 residues. The CDR3 is CASSFLGRGRANEKLFF. The CDR3 nucleotides read TGTGCCAGCAGCTTTCTCGGCAGGGGGCGAGCTAATGAAAAACTGTTTTTT.

V usage is TRBV29-1 and J usage is TRBJ2-2, with TRBD2 matching 12 bases. The CDR3 contains 16 residues. The V gene's germline CDR1 is SQVTM and CDR2 ANQGSEA. After removal of 4 bases from V and 1 base from J, the junction contained 4 bases not matched to a gene. For the CDR3, the DNA is TGCAGCGTTGTCACGGGACTAGCGGGGAACACCGGGGAGCTGTTTTTT. Residues: CSVVTGLAGNTGELFF.

The chain recombines TRBV2 with TRBJ1-5, with D perhaps matching TRBD1 (5 bases). The CDR3 totals 15 residues. The germline gives CDR1 SNHLY, CDR2 FYNNEI. Trimming removed 7 bases at V and 0 bases at J, with 13 bases between. CDR3 nucleotide sequence: TGTGCCAGCACCCAGAATGGGGCTAGCAATCAGCCCCAGCATTTT. Its protein product is CASTQNGASNQPQHF.